This is a list of T cell receptor beta chains from one sample in a study of blood T cell repertoires in COVID-19. Clones were sequenced by immunoSEQ multiplex PCR, and TCRdb holds only the in-frame ones, with some missing. Among roughly 200,000 clones listed, 90% were seen once. Sequenced sample: peripheral blood. Receptors originate from a middle-aged man with acute or convalescent COVID-19. The CDR3 runs from the conserved cysteine through the conserved F or W. A D gene is named only where the DNA matches it firmly. Not every row has a clone size; where given, it reads once, few, many or a size class.

D gene	V gene	CDR3 length	J gene	clone size	CDR3 DNA	CDR3 protein
-	TRBV29-1	15	TRBJ2-5	-	TGCAGCGTTGGGGCCCGGGACACTTATCAAGAGACCCAGTACTTC	CSVGARDTYQETQYF
-	TRBV19	14	TRBJ1-1	-	TGTGCCAGTAGTATAGATGAGGGCAACACTGAAGCTTTCTTT	CASSIDEGNTEAFF
TRBD1	TRBV28	20	TRBJ2-5	-	TGTGCCAGCAGTTCCCAAAGCTACCTTGTTCAGGGGGTGTTCCAAGAGACCCAGTACTTC	CASSSQSYLVQGVFQETQYF
TRBD1	TRBV9	15	TRBJ1-4	-	TGTGCCAGCAGCGTAGAGCCAGGGGGAAAGGAAAAACTGTTTTTT	CASSVEPGGKEKLFF
TRBD2	TRBV7-6	16	TRBJ2-5	-	TGTGCCAGCAGCCCACAGGTGGGGGGGTACCAAGAGACCCAGTACTTC	CASSPQVGGYQETQYF
-	TRBV7-9	13	TRBJ1-3	-	TGTGCCAGCAGCTTGGAGGCTGGAAACACCATATATTTT	CASSLEAGNTIYF
TRBD2	TRBV28	17	TRBJ2-2	-	TGTGCCAGCAGTCAGACTAGCGGGAGGGCTAACACCGGGGAGCTGTTTTTT	CASSQTSGRANTGELFF
-	TRBV28	15	TRBJ2-6	-	TGTGCCAGCAGTTTAATCGGGGCTGGGGCCAACGTCCTGACTTTC	CASSLIGAGANVLTF
TRBD1	TRBV2	15	TRBJ2-3	-	TGTGCCAGCACTAGACAGGGGGCAGGAACAGATACGCAGTATTTT	CASTRQGAGTDTQYF
TRBD1	TRBV5-1	14	TRBJ2-4	-	TGCGCCAGCAGCTCGGGACAGGGATGGAACATTCAGTACTTC	CASSSGQGWNIQYF
TRBD1	TRBV29-1	16	TRBJ2-3	-	TGCAGCGCTATCAACTGGGACAGGGGGAAGGGAGATACGCAGTATTTT	CSAINWDRGKGDTQYF
-	TRBV21-1	19	TRBJ2-1	-	TGTGCCAGCAGCGTCGGACTAGCGGTAACCAGGAGCTCCTACAATGAGCAGTTCTTC	CASSVGLAVTRSSYNEQFF
TRBD2	TRBV25-1	17	TRBJ2-1	once	TGTGCCAGCAGTGTGGGACTAGCGGAGAAACCGCACAATGAGCAGTTCTTC	CASSVGLAEKPHNEQFF
-	TRBV7-9	15	TRBJ2-2	few	TGTGCCAGCAGCTTAAAGGGACTTAACACCGGGGAGCTGTTTTTT	CASSLKGLNTGELFF
-	TRBV6-2/TRBV6-3	15	TRBJ1-1	-	TGTGCCAGCAGTTACTTTCGCACGGGGGACACTGAAGCTTTCTTT	CASSYFRTGDTEAFF
-	TRBV28	18	TRBJ2-6	-	TGTGCCAGCAGTGCGTCCGGGATTCTTACCTCTGGGGCCAACGTCCTGACTTTC	CASSASGILTSGANVLTF
-	TRBV5-5	14	TRBJ2-2	-	TGTGCCAGCACCCGAGAGGTGAACACCGGGGAGCTGTTTTTT	CASTREVNTGELFF
-	TRBV28	17	TRBJ1-2	once	TGTGCCAGCAAGCAAGGGGCCGCTCTCCTCGCTAACTATGGCTACACCTTC	CASKQGAALLANYGYTF
TRBD1	TRBV5-4	14	TRBJ1-2	-	TGTGCCAGCAGCTTGCAACTTACAGGGGTTGGCTACACCTTC	CASSLQLTGVGYTF
-	TRBV30	12	TRBJ2-1	-	TGTGCCTGGAAGCCCGGGGGTAATGAGCAGTTCTTC	CAWKPGGNEQFF
-	TRBV5-1	17	TRBJ2-2	-	TGCGCCAGCAGCTTGGATTTGACAGAATACTTCACCGGGGAGCTGTTTTTT	CASSLDLTEYFTGELFF
-	TRBV27	13	TRBJ1-5	-	TGTGCCAGCAGTCGACAGGTTAACCAGCCCCAGCATTTT	CASSRQVNQPQHF
TRBD1	TRBV3-1/TRBV3-2	14	TRBJ1-1	-	TGTGCCAGCAGCCAGGGGACAGGGCGGACTGAAGCTTTCTTT	CASSQGTGRTEAFF
-	TRBV7-3	15	TRBJ1-3	-	TGTGCCAGCAGCTCAATACCATCGGACACGACAGCCATATATTTT	CASSSIPSDTTAIYF
-	TRBV10-3	14	TRBJ1-5	-	TGTGCCATCAGTGTGCAGAGGAGCAATCAGCCCCAGCATTTT	CAISVQRSNQPQHF
-	TRBV5-1	14	TRBJ1-2	-	TGCGCCAGCAGCTTGGAGGCAGGGGCCTATGGCTACACCTTC	CASSLEAGAYGYTF
-	TRBV5-1	14	TRBJ2-3	once	TGCGCCAGCAGCTTGGACACCAACACAGATACGCAGTATTTT	CASSLDTNTDTQYF
TRBD2	TRBV24-1	17	TRBJ2-1	-	TGTGCCACCAGTGATCCCGTGGTGACTAGCGAATACAATGAGCAGTTCTTC	CATSDPVVTSEYNEQFF
-	TRBV7-9	16	TRBJ2-2	-	TGTGCCAGCAGCCCAGGCCGGGGGGCACACACCGGGGAGCTGTTTTTT	CASSPGRGAHTGELFF
TRBD1	TRBV2	15	TRBJ2-2	-	TGTGCCAGCATTAGGGTCACAGGGGTTTCCGGGGAGCTGTTTTTT	CASIRVTGVSGELFF
-	TRBV5-4	19	TRBJ2-1	few	TGTGCCAGCAGCCGCTCTCCCCTGGCCTCCCCCACCACCTACAATGAGCAGTTCTTC	CASSRSPLASPTTYNEQFF
-	TRBV3-1/TRBV3-2	14	TRBJ1-4	-	TGTGCCAGCAGCGCTTTTGGGCTGGATGAAAAACTGTTTTTT	CASSAFGLDEKLFF
-	TRBV11-2	15	TRBJ2-3	-	TGTGCCAGCAGCTTAGTTCGAGGGTTTTCAGATACGCAGTATTTT	CASSLVRGFSDTQYF
TRBD1	TRBV9	17	TRBJ1-6	-	TGTGCCAGCAGCACCAGGGACAGGGGGCCCTATAATTCACCCCTCCACTTT	CASSTRDRGPYNSPLHF
TRBD2	TRBV19	14	TRBJ2-5	-	TGTGCCAGTAGTACCCTGCGGGGGCAAGAGACCCAGTACTTC	CASSTLRGQETQYF